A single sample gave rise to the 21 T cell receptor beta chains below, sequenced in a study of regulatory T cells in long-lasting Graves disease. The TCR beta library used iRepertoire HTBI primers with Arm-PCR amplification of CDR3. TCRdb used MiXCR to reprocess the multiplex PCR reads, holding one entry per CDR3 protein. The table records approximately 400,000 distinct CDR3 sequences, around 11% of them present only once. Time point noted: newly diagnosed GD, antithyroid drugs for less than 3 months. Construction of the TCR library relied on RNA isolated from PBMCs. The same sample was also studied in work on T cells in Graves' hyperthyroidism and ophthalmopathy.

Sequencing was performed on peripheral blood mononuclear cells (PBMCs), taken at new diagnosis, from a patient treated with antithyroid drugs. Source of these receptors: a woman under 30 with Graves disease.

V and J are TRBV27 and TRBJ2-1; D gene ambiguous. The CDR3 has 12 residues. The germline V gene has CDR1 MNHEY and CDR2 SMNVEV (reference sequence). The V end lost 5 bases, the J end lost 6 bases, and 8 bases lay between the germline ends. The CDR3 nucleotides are TGTGCCAGCAGTCCGGAACGCAATGAGCAGTTCTTC. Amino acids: CASSPERNEQFF.

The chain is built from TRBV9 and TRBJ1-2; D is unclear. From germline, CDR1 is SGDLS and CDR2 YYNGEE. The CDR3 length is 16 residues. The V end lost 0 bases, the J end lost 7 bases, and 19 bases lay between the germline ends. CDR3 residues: CASSVALGYSSGGYTF. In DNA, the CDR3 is TGTGCCAGCAGCGTAGCCTTGGGGTATAGTAGTGGTGGCTACACCTTC.

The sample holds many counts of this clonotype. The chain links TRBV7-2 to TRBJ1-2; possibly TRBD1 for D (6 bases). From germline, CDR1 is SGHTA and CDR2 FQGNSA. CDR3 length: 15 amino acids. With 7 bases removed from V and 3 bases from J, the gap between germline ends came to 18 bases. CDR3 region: CASTRAGGAHYGYTF. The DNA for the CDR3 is TGTGCCAGCACCCGAGCCGGGGGCGCCCACTATGGCTACACCTTC.

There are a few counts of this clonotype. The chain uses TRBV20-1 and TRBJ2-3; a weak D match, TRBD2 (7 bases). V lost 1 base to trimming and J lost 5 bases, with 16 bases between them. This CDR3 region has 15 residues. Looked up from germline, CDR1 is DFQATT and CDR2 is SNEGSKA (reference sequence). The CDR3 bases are TGCAGTGCTAGAGCGTTACAAGGGGGGGAAGATACGCAGTATTTT. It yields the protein CSARALQGGEDTQYF.

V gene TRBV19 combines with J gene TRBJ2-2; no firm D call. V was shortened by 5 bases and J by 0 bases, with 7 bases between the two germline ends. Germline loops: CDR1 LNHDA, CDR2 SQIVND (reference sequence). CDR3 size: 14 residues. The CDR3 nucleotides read TGTGCCAGTAGTTCAGAAACGAACACCGGGGAGCTGTTTTTT. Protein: CASSSETNTGELFF.

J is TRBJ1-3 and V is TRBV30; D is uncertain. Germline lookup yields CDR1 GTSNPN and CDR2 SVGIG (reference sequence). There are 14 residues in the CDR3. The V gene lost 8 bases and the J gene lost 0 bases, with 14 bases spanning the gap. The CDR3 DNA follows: TGTGCCGCCGATTTGATTAGCTCTGGAAACACCATATATTTT. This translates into CAADLISSGNTIYF.

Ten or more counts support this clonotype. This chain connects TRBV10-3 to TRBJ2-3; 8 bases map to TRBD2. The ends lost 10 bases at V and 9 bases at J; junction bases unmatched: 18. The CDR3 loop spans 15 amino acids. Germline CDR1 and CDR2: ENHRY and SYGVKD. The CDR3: CATGERELVPTTQYF. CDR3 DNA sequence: TGTGCCACCGGAGAGCGGGAGCTCGTACCGACCACGCAGTATTTT.

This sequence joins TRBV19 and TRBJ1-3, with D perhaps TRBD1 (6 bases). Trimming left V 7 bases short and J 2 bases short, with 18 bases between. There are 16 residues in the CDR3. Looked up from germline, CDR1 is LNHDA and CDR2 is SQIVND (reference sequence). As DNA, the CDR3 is TGTGCCAGTAACCCAGCCGCCGGGACACCTGGAAACACCATATATTTT. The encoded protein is CASNPAAGTPGNTIYF.

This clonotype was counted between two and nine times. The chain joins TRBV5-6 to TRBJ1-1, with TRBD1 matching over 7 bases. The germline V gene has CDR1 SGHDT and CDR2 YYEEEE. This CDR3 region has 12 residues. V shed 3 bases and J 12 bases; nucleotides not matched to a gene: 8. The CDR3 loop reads CASSSLRDSPFF. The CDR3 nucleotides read TGTGCCAGCAGCTCCCTCCGGGACAGCCCTTTCTTT.

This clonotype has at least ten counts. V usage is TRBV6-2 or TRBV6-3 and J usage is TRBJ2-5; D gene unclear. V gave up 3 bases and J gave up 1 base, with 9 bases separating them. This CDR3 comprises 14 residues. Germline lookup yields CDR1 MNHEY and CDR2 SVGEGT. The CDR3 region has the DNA TGTGCCAGCAGTTATTGGGCAGGCCAAGAGACCCAGTACTTC. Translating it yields CASSYWAGQETQYF.

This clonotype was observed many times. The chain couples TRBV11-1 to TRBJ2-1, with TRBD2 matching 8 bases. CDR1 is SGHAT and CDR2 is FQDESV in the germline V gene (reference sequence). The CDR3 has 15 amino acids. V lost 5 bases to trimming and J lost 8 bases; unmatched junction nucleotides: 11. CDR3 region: CASSQAGAQRDEQFF. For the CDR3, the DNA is TGTGCCAGCAGCCAAGCGGGGGCTCAACGAGATGAGCAGTTCTTC.

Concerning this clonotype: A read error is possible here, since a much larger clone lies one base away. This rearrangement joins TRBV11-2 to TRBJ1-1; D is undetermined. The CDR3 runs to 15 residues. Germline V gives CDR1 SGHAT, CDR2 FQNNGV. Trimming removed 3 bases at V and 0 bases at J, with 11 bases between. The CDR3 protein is CASSLETALNTEAFF. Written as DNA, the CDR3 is TGTGCCAGCAGCTTGGAGACCGCCTTGAACACTGAAGCTTTCTTT.

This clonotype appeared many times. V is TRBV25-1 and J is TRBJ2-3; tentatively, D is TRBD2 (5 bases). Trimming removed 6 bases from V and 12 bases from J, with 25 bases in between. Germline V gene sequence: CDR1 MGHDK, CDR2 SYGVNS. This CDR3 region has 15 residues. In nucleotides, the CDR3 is TGTGCCAGCAGCCCCCGGGGTATCTACCTGATACGACAGTATTTT. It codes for CASSPRGIYLIRQYF.

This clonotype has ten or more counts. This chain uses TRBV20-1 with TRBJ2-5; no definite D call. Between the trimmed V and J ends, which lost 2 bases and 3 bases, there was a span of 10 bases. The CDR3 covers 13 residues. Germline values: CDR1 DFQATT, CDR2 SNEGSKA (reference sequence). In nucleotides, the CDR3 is TGCAGTGCTAGAATGGATTCAGAAGAGACCCAGTACTTC. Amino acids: CSARMDSEETQYF.

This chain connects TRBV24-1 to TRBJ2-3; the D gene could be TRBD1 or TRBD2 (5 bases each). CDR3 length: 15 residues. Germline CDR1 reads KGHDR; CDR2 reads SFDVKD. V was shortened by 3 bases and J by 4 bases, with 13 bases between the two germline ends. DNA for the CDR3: TGTGCCACCAGTGATAGGGGCCTGGAGGCAGATACGCAGTATTTT. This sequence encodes CATSDRGLEADTQYF.

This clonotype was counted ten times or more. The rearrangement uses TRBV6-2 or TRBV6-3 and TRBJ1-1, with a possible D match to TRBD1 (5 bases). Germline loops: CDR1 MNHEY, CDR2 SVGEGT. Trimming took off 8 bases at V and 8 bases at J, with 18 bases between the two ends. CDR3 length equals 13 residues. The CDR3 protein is CASGKTRGFEAFF. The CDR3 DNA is TGTGCCAGCGGAAAAACCCGGGGGTTCGAAGCTTTCTTT.

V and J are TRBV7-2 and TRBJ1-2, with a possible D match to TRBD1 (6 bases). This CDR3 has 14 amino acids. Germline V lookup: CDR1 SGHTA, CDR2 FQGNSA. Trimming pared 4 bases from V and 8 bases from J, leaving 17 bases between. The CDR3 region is CASSSRQEPWGYTF. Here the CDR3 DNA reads TGTGCCAGCAGCTCCCGACAGGAGCCGTGGGGCTACACCTTC.

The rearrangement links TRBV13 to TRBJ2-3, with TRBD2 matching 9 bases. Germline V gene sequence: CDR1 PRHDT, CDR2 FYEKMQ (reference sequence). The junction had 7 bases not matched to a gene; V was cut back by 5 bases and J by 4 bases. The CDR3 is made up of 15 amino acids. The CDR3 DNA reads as TGTGCCAGCAGCGGTGGGACTAGCTTCCCAGATACGCAGTATTTT. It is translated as CASSGGTSFPDTQYF.

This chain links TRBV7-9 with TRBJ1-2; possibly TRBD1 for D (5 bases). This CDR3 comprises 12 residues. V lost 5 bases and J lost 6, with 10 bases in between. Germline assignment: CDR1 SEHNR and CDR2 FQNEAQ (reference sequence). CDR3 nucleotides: TGTGCCAGCAGCCCGGGACTACATGGCTACACCTTC. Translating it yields CASSPGLHGYTF.

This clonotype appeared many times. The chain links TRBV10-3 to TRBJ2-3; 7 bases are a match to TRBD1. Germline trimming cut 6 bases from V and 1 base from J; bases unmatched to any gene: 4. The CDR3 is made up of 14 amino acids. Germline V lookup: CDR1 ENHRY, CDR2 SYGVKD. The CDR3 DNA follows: TGTGCCATCAGGCTAGACAGGGGCACAGATACGCAGTATTTT. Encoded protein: CAIRLDRGTDTQYF.

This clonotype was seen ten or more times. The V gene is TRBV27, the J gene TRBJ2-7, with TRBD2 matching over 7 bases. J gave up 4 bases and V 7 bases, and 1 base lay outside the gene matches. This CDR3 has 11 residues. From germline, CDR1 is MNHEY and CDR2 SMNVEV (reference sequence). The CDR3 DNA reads TGTGCCAGCACTAGCGGATACGAGCAGTACTTC. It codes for CASTSGYEQYF.